A single sample is the source of the 32 T cell receptor beta chains below, sequenced in a study of T cell responses to AZD1222 COVID-19 vaccine. Data came from immunoSEQ multiplex PCR; TCRdb stores just in-frame clones and leaves some out. The sample holds 190,000 or so clones, 85% to 90% seen once. Sequenced material: peripheral blood, taken 28 days after the second AZD1222 dose. These receptors were taken from an adult who received the AZD1222 COVID-19 vaccine.

The genes are TRBV27 and TRBJ2-2; no clear D. Between the trimmed V and J ends, which lost 5 bases and 6 bases, there was a span of 10 bases. Per the germline V gene, CDR1 is MNHEY and CDR2 is SMNVEV (reference sequence). The CDR3 has 13 residues. CDR3 loop: CASSPLSAGELFF. The DNA of the CDR3 is TGTGCCAGCAGTCCGCTCTCGGCCGGGGAGCTGTTTTTT.

The V gene is TRBV29-1, the J gene TRBJ1-5; no clear D gene. Germline V gene data show CDR1 as SQVTM and CDR2 as ANQGSEA. CDR3 length: 16 amino acids. V lost 0 bases to trimming and J lost 4 bases, with 16 bases between them. The DNA of the CDR3 is TGCAGCGTTGAAGATCCCGTCGGTAAAAGGAATCAGCCCCAGCATTTT. Protein sequence: CSVEDPVGKRNQPQHF.

This clone was seen only once. The chain combines TRBV6-2 or TRBV6-3 with TRBJ2-7; D remains ambiguous. The CDR3 extends over 15 amino acids. Trimming removed 2 bases at V and 0 bases at J, with 11 bases between. Germline V lookup: CDR1 MNHEY, CDR2 SVGEGT. The CDR3 nucleotides read TGTGCCAGCAGTTACCCCGGCCAGCTCTCCTACGAGCAGTACTTC. This translates into CASSYPGQLSYEQYF.

V gene TRBV18 combines with J gene TRBJ1-4, with TRBD1 matching 7 bases. J gave up 8 bases and V 3 bases, and 9 bases lay outside the gene matches. Germline lookup yields CDR1 KGHSH and CDR2 LQKENI. The CDR3 consists of 15 residues. DNA of the CDR3: TGTGCCAGCTCACCCTTTGACAGGGTGAGGGAAAAACTGTTTTTT. As protein: CASSPFDRVREKLFF.

The chain carries TRBV15 and TRBJ2-7; D possibly corresponds to TRBD2 (6 bases). V was shortened by 0 bases and J by 3 bases, with 12 bases between the two germline ends. Germline V gene sequence: CDR1 LNHNV, CDR2 YYDKDF (reference sequence). The CDR3 consists of 15 residues. CDR3: CATSREGQGLYEQYF. The CDR3 DNA is TGTGCCACCAGCAGAGAGGGGCAGGGACTCTACGAGCAGTACTTC. Supplemented by reference TRBV15 and TRBJ2-7, the full variable domain reads DAMVIQNPRYQVTQFGKPVTLSCSQTLNHNVMYWYQQKSSQAPKLLFHYYDKDFNNEADTPDNFQSRRPNTSFCFLDIRSPGLGDTAMYLCATSREGQGLYEQYFGPGTRLTVT.

V and J are TRBV7-9 and TRBJ2-1; perhaps TRBD2 as D (7 bases). The CDR3 has 15 residues. CDR1 and CDR2 from the germline V gene are SEHNR and FQNEAQ (reference sequence). The V end was cut by 7 bases, the J end by 2 bases, with 15 bases between. CDR3 residues: CASTEGGVAYNEQFF. In DNA form, the CDR3 reads TGTGCCAGCACGGAGGGGGGGGTAGCCTACAATGAGCAGTTCTTC.

The chain is built from TRBV6-1 and TRBJ2-1; 9 nucleotides agree with TRBD2. The CDR3 consists of 16 residues. Germline trimming cut 2 bases from V and 3 bases from J; bases unmatched to any gene: 5. Germline CDR1 and CDR2: MNHNS and SASEGT. The CDR3 DNA reads TGTGCCAGCAGTGAACGAACTAGCGGGTACTACAATGAGCAGTTCTTC. Translation: CASSERTSGYYNEQFF.

This rearrangement joins TRBV5-1 to TRBJ2-7, with D possibly being TRBD2 (6 bases). V gave up 4 bases and J gave up 3 bases, with 14 bases separating them. Germline V CDR1 and CDR2: SGHRS, YFSETQ. The CDR3 is made up of 14 amino acids. The CDR3, as DNA: TGCGCCAGCAGCGTGGCAGGCGGGAACTACGAGCAGTACTTC. Amino acids: CASSVAGGNYEQYF.

Note on this clone: Other DNA sequences in this sample translate to the same CDR3. The V gene is TRBV27, the J gene TRBJ1-2; D is undetermined. The CDR3 consists of 13 residues. Trimming took 3 bases from V and 2 from J, leaving 7 bases between them. CDR1 is MNHEY, CDR2 SMNVEV, per germline (reference sequence). In DNA, the CDR3 is TGTGCCAGCAGTTTCGGCCAGAACTATGGCTACACCTTC. It specifies CASSFGQNYGYTF.

The CDR3 loop is CASSPTLSNQPQHF. The CDR3 DNA is TGTGCCAGCAGTCCCACACTGAGCAATCAGCCCCAGCATTTT. The rearrangement joins TRBV2 to TRBJ1-5; D is uncertain. In germline, CDR1 is SNHLY, CDR2 FYNNEI. CDR3 size: 14 residues. The ends were cut back, 5 bases at V and 1 base at J, with 9 bases in the middle.

This chain links TRBV7-9 with TRBJ1-5; maybe TRBD1 (5 bases). V was clipped by 2 bases and J by 3 bases, with 11 bases between them. In germline, CDR1 is SEHNR, CDR2 FQNEAQ (reference sequence). This CDR3 has 15 residues. The DNA for the CDR3 is TGTGCCAGCAGCTTAAGCCAGGGCCCCAATCAGCCCCAGCATTTT. It translates to CASSLSQGPNQPQHF.

This chain joins TRBV7-9 and TRBJ1-4; TRBD1 matches at 7 bases. J gave up 3 bases and V 5 bases, and 3 bases lay outside the gene matches. The CDR3 spans 14 residues. Germline assignment: CDR1 SEHNR and CDR2 FQNEAQ (reference sequence). The chain's CDR3 is CASSTQGANEKLFF. The CDR3 DNA is TGTGCCAGCAGCACGCAGGGGGCTAATGAAAAACTGTTTTTT.

This chain uses TRBV20-1 with TRBJ2-3, with TRBD2 as a possible D gene (6 bases). Germline V gives CDR1 DFQATT, CDR2 SNEGSKA (reference sequence). Between the trimmed V and J ends, which lost 3 bases and 0 bases, there was a span of 13 bases. The CDR3 consists of 15 residues. For the CDR3, the DNA is TGCAGTGCTAGTCCCAGCGGGCAAAGCACAGATACGCAGTATTTT. Protein product: CSASPSGQSTDTQYF.

The chain has TRBV6-2 or TRBV6-3 and TRBJ2-7; possible D gene TRBD2, 6 bases. Germline loops: CDR1 MNHEY, CDR2 SVGEGT. Trimming took 2 bases from V and 7 from J, leaving 9 bases between them. The CDR3 totals 12 residues. CDR3 DNA: TGTGCCAGCAGTTACGGGGGACTTGAGCAGTACTTC. It is translated as CASSYGGLEQYF.

V and J are TRBV19 and TRBJ1-1; unclear D gene. CDR3 size: 14 residues. V lost 6 bases and J lost 4, with 15 bases in between. Germline CDR1 is LNHDA and CDR2 is SQIVND (reference sequence). The chain's CDR3 is CASSPAGRGTEAFF. The CDR3 region has the DNA TGTGCCAGTAGCCCGGCAGGCCGAGGCACTGAAGCTTTCTTT.

V is TRBV28 and J is TRBJ2-7, with TRBD1 matching 8 bases. The CDR3 consists of 13 residues. Trimming took 7 bases from V and 5 from J; bases not matched to a gene: 7. Germline CDR1 and CDR2: MDHEN and SYDVKM. CDR3 DNA: TGTGCCAGCATGAGGACAGGGTCTCACGAGCAGTACTTC. It encodes CASMRTGSHEQYF.

The chain is built from TRBV4-3 and TRBJ2-7, with D perhaps TRBD2 (6 bases). There are 13 residues in the CDR3. The germline CDR1 and CDR2 sequences are LGHNA and YSLEER. V lost 0 bases and J lost 7, with 10 bases in between. CDR3 in amino acids: CASSQDRGREQYF. The DNA of the CDR3 is TGCGCCAGCAGCCAAGATCGAGGGAGGGAGCAGTACTTC.

The chain joins TRBV5-8 to TRBJ2-3; D not resolved. Trimming took 4 bases from V and 2 from J, leaving 14 bases between them. Germline CDR1 reads SGHTS; CDR2 reads YDEGEE. The CDR3 consists of 15 residues. The CDR3 loop is CASSPRHDFTDTQYF. CDR3 DNA sequence: TGTGCCAGCAGCCCACGACACGACTTCACAGATACGCAGTATTTT.

V usage is TRBV7-8 and J usage is TRBJ2-1; no clear D. The V gene's germline CDR1 is SGHVS and CDR2 FQNEAQ. V shed 5 bases and J shed 11 bases, with 16 bases lying between them. There are 13 residues in the CDR3. The CDR3 reads CASSPPLGLQQFF. The CDR3 region has the DNA TGTGCCAGCAGCCCCCCCCTTGGCCTACAGCAGTTCTTC.

The chain is built from TRBV7-8 and TRBJ2-1; D is ambiguous. The CDR3 length is 12 residues. In germline, CDR1 is SGHVS, CDR2 FQNEAQ. The V and J ends lost 5 bases and 8 bases respectively, with 10 bases between them. The CDR3 is CASSRLGHEQFF. The CDR3 DNA is TGTGCCAGCAGCCGGCTAGGTCATGAGCAGTTCTTC.

As DNA, the CDR3 is TGTGCCATCAGGCCGGGACTAGCGGGAGTGCCAGATACGCAGTATTTT. It specifies CAIRPGLAGVPDTQYF. V gene TRBV10-3 combines with J gene TRBJ2-3; 14 bases agree with TRBD2. Germline CDR1 reads ENHRY; CDR2 reads SYGVKD. The CDR3 totals 16 residues. With 6 bases clipped from V and 4 bases from J, the junction kept 6 bases outside the gene matches.

The chain carries TRBV2 and TRBJ2-7, with D unresolved. Between the trimmed V and J ends, which lost 3 bases and 0 bases, there was a span of 9 bases. Germline CDR1 SNHLY, CDR2 FYNNEI. This CDR3 spans 14 amino acids. CDR3 residues: CASSDGRDSYEQYF. CDR3 DNA: TGTGCCAGCAGTGACGGAAGGGACTCCTACGAGCAGTACTTC.

This clone was found many times. The chain links TRBV4-1 to TRBJ2-2; no reliable D call. This CDR3 has 13 residues. V was clipped by 1 base and J by 7 bases, with 7 bases between them. The germline V gene has CDR1 MGHRA and CDR2 YSYEKL. The CDR3 nucleotides read TGCGCCAGCAGCCAAGGACGGATCGGGGAGCTGTTTTTT. Its protein product is CASSQGRIGELFF.

V is TRBV30 and J is TRBJ2-7; TRBD1 matches at 7 bases. CDR1 and CDR2 from the germline V gene are GTSNPN and SVGIG (reference sequence). The CDR3 length is 14 residues. Germline trimming cut 7 bases from V and 0 bases from J; bases unmatched to any gene: 9. CDR3 sequence: CASRGQGDSYEQYF. In DNA, the CDR3 is TGTGCCTCCCGGGGTCAGGGGGACTCCTACGAGCAGTACTTC.

About this clone itself: Other DNA sequences from this sample encode an identical CDR3 as well. The genes are TRBV20-1 and TRBJ2-5; D is unresolved. Germline CDR1 DFQATT, CDR2 SNEGSKA (reference sequence). The CDR3 has 12 amino acids. Deletions cut 3 bases from V and 1 base from J, with 6 bases between. The CDR3 reads CSASSGQETQYF. The CDR3 DNA is TGCAGTGCTAGTTCCGGCCAAGAGACCCAGTACTTC.

The chain combines TRBV28 with TRBJ1-3; D is uncertain. This CDR3 region has 14 residues. Looked up from germline, CDR1 is MDHEN and CDR2 is SYDVKM. Trimming took 5 bases from V and 0 from J, leaving 8 bases between them. The CDR3 sequence: CASSRGSSGNTIYF. The DNA for the CDR3 is TGTGCCAGCAGTAGAGGATCCTCTGGAAACACCATATATTTT.

CDR3 nucleotides: TGTGCCAGCTCACCACTGCCTAGCGGGAGGGCCGTTGAGCAGTTCTTC. It encodes CASSPLPSGRAVEQFF. The chain combines TRBV18 with TRBJ2-1, with TRBD2 matching 12 bases. CDR1 and CDR2 from the germline V gene are KGHSH and LQKENI. J gave up 9 bases and V 1 base, and 7 bases lay outside the gene matches. This CDR3 has 16 amino acids.

The chain carries TRBV19 and TRBJ2-1, with D possibly being TRBD1 (6 bases). Germline loops: CDR1 LNHDA, CDR2 SQIVND (reference sequence). The CDR3 is made up of 15 amino acids. Trimming shortened V by 5 bases and J by 0 bases, and 11 bases separated the two germline ends. CDR3 in DNA: TGTGCCAGTAGTTTGGGACAAAGCTCCTACAATGAGCAGTTCTTC. Its protein is CASSLGQSSYNEQFF.

The chain has TRBV9 and TRBJ1-2; the D is unclear. The germline V gene has CDR1 SGDLS and CDR2 YYNGEE. This CDR3 comprises 15 residues. V was shortened by 3 bases and J by 4 bases, with 16 bases between the two germline ends. CDR3 protein: CASSAQSGLGYGYTF. As DNA, the CDR3 is TGTGCCAGCAGCGCCCAGAGTGGGCTGGGCTATGGCTACACCTTC.

V usage is TRBV6-1 and J usage is TRBJ2-6; TRBD1 might be the D (5 bases). The CDR3 sequence is 16 residues long. Per the germline V gene, CDR1 is MNHNS and CDR2 is SASEGT. V was shortened by 4 bases and J by 0 bases, with 10 bases between the two germline ends. CDR3 nucleotide sequence: TGTGCCAGCAGTGCCAGCGACAGCTCTGGGGCCAACGTCCTGACTTTC. It encodes CASSASDSSGANVLTF.

This clone was counted only a few times. This chain joins TRBV7-9 and TRBJ2-2, with 9 bases aligning to TRBD1. V dropped 1 base and J dropped 6; count of bases not matched to a gene: 0. This CDR3 contains 14 residues. In germline, CDR1 is SEHNR, CDR2 FQNEAQ (reference sequence). This chain's CDR3 is CASSLGQGAGELFF. CDR3 nucleotides: TGTGCCAGCAGCTTAGGACAGGGGGCCGGGGAGCTGTTTTTT. Using reference TRBV7-9 and TRBJ2-2 for the parts outside the CDR3, the full variable domain is DTGVSQNPRHKITKRGQNVTFRCDPISEHNRLYWYRQTLGQGPEFLTYFQNEAQLEKSRLLSDRFSAERPKGSFSTLEIQRTEQGDSAMYLCASSLGQGAGELFFGEGSRLTVL.

This chain joins TRBV18 and TRBJ1-4; tentative D call: TRBD1 (5 bases). This CDR3 is built from 15 residues. Germline V lookup: CDR1 KGHSH, CDR2 LQKENI. The ends were cut back, 3 bases at V and 3 bases at J, with 11 bases in the middle. The chain's CDR3 is CASSPAGTANEKLFF. Written as DNA, the CDR3 is TGTGCCAGCTCACCTGCCGGGACGGCTAATGAAAAACTGTTTTTT.